A single sample gave rise to the 28 T cell receptor beta chains below, sequenced in a study of early T cells in non-severe SARS-CoV-2 infection. TCRdb re-called the 5' RACE reads with MiXCR, one entry per CDR3 protein. The sample has tens of thousands of distinct CDR3 sequences, around 9.3% seen once. The sample comprised whole blood. The origin of the receptors is an adult who was a healthcare worker with PCR-confirmed SARS-CoV-2 infection or an uninfected control (not recorded which).

The rearrangement uses TRBV27 and TRBJ2-7; 10 bases are a match to TRBD2. This CDR3 spans 13 amino acids. V dropped 7 bases and J dropped 8; count of bases not matched to a gene: 8. Germline-derived CDR1 and CDR2 are MNHEY and SMNVEV (reference sequence). The CDR3 spells CASTTSGKGKQYF. CDR3 coding DNA: TGTGCCAGCACTACTAGCGGGAAAGGCAAGCAGTACTTC.

The V and J genes are TRBV25-1 and TRBJ2-1; possibly TRBD1 for D (5 bases). Trimming shortened V by 8 bases and J by 8 bases, and 13 bases separated the two germline ends. Germline assignment: CDR1 MGHDK and CDR2 SYGVNS. The CDR3 runs 12 residues. As DNA, the CDR3 is TGTGCCAGCGGTATCAACAGGCATGAGCAGTTCTTC. Its protein is CASGINRHEQFF.

Many counts were recorded for this clonotype. This chain joins TRBV29-1 and TRBJ2-7; 8 positions match TRBD1. In germline, CDR1 is SQVTM, CDR2 ANQGSEA. Losses at the gene ends were 7 bases for V and 3 bases for J; bases not matched to a gene: 2. This CDR3 region has 11 residues. CDR3 DNA sequence: TGCAGCGGGGGACAGGACTACGAGCAGTACTTC. Protein sequence: CSGGQDYEQYF.

The rearrangement joins TRBV29-1 to TRBJ2-1; 12 nucleotides line up with TRBD2. The CDR3 contains 13 residues. Germline CDR1 is SQVTM and CDR2 is ANQGSEA. The V gene end was trimmed by 7 bases and the J gene end by 9 bases; junction bases not matched to a gene: 7. The CDR3 region has the DNA TGCAGCGCCCGACTAGCGGGAGCTCCTGAGCAGTTCTTC. Translation: CSARLAGAPEQFF.

V and J are TRBV5-1 and TRBJ2-1; D gene uncertain. The CDR3 totals 12 residues. The V gene's germline CDR1 is SGHRS and CDR2 YFSETQ. With 1 base removed from V and 5 bases from J, the gap between germline ends came to 4 bases. The CDR3 here is CASSLNHNEQFF. Written as DNA, the CDR3 is TGCGCCAGCAGCTTGAACCACAATGAGCAGTTCTTC.

The V call is TRBV6-2 or TRBV6-3, the J call TRBJ2-1; 10 positions match TRBD1. Germline V gives CDR1 MNHEY, CDR2 SVGEGT. V gave up 7 bases and J gave up 6 bases; unmatched junction bases: 12. This CDR3 spans 16 amino acids. DNA for the CDR3: TGTGCCAGCATTACGCCGGGACAGGGGTGGACCAATGAGCAGTTCTTC. Protein product: CASITPGQGWTNEQFF.

This chain connects TRBV3-1 to TRBJ1-5; no firm D call. The CDR3 spans 13 residues. The V end was cut by 2 bases, the J end by 7 bases, with 9 bases between. Germline V gives CDR1 LGHDT, CDR2 YNNKEL (reference sequence). The CDR3 loop reads CASSQTPLQPQHF. The CDR3 DNA reads as TGTGCCAGCAGCCAAACCCCCCTCCAGCCCCAGCATTTT.

This clonotype came up a few times. The J gene is TRBJ1-1, the V gene TRBV29-1; maybe TRBD1 (5 bases). CDR1 is SQVTM and CDR2 is ANQGSEA in the germline V gene. The CDR3 consists of 15 residues. V lost 6 bases to trimming and J lost 5 bases, with 22 bases between them. CDR3 loop: CSVRGGVRSETEAFF. The CDR3 region has the DNA TGCAGCGTCCGAGGAGGGGTTAGATCGGAAACTGAAGCTTTCTTT.

The chain links TRBV29-1 to TRBJ2-7; D gene unclear. The CDR3 has 12 amino acids. Germline loops: CDR1 SQVTM, CDR2 ANQGSEA. V was pared by 3 bases and J by 2 bases, with 8 bases between. CDR3 sequence reads: CSVEDGAYEQYF. The CDR3, as DNA: TGCAGCGTTGAGGACGGAGCCTACGAGCAGTACTTC.

This clonotype was seen many times. The rearrangement joins TRBV30 to TRBJ2-7, with 9 bases aligning to TRBD1. The CDR3 runs 15 residues. Trimming took 2 bases from V and 2 from J; bases not matched to a gene: 7. The germline V gene has CDR1 GTSNPN and CDR2 SVGIG (reference sequence). The CDR3 DNA is TGTGCCTGGAGTTACAAGGGGGACAGGGCCTACGAGCAGTACTTC. Amino acids: CAWSYKGDRAYEQYF.

This clonotype was observed a handful of times. The V gene is TRBV20-1, the J gene TRBJ1-1; 9 bases match TRBD1. This CDR3 is 15 amino acids long. The germline V gene has CDR1 DFQATT and CDR2 SNEGSKA (reference sequence). Trimming removed 3 bases from V and 1 base from J; junction bases left unmatched: 6. The CDR3 spells CSASSAGQGNTEAFF. In DNA form, the CDR3 reads TGCAGTGCTAGTAGTGCGGGACAGGGGAACACTGAAGCTTTCTTT.

In the case of this clonotype: The CDR3 does not end in the conserved phenylalanine or tryptophan, so this is likely a read error. The chain combines TRBV30 with TRBJ2-3, with D possibly being TRBD1 (6 bases). CDR1 and CDR2 from the germline V gene are GTSNPN and SVGIG (reference sequence). The CDR3 has 16 amino acids. V lost 0 bases and J 1 base, leaving 14 bases between the germline ends. The CDR3 DNA sequence: TGTGCCTGGAGTGTATTGCCCAGGGGTGGCACAGATACGCAGTATTCT. Protein product: CAWSVLPRGGTDTQYS.

By frequency in the sample, this clonotype is medium-sized (0.01 to 0.1%). The rearrangement joins TRBV20-1 to TRBJ2-2, with 7 positions matching TRBD1. CDR1 DFQATT and CDR2 SNEGSKA come from the germline V gene (reference sequence). The CDR3 spans 17 residues. V trimming: 0 bases; J trimming: 5 bases; junction bases outside the gene matches: 12. The CDR3 coding sequence is TGCAGTGCTAGAGATTTAGTGGGTACAGGGGAGACCGGGGAGCTGTTTTTT. Amino acids: CSARDLVGTGETGELFF.

This clonotype has ten or more counts. CDR3 DNA sequence: TGTGCCAGCAGCCTTGGGACAGGGGAGGTACGGGATACGCAGTATTTT. Its protein is CASSLGTGEVRDTQYF. This sequence joins TRBV3-1 and TRBJ2-3; 10 bases are a match to TRBD1. V was pared by 4 bases and J by 6 bases, with 10 bases of the junction left unmatched. Germline CDR1 and CDR2: LGHDT and YNNKEL (reference sequence). There are 16 residues in the CDR3.

V is TRBV12-3 or TRBV12-4 and J is TRBJ2-7; 13 bases are a match to TRBD2. The CDR3 length is 16 residues. V lost 5 bases to trimming and J lost 7 bases; unmatched junction nucleotides: 11. CDR3 region: CASSPSGLAGPLEQYF. The CDR3 nucleotides read TGTGCCAGCAGTCCCTCGGGACTAGCGGGACCTCTTGAGCAGTACTTC.

This clonotype has at least ten counts. V usage is TRBV9 and J usage is TRBJ2-1; 9 nucleotides match TRBD2. Germline V gene data show CDR1 as SGDLS and CDR2 as YYNGEE. J was trimmed by 1 base and V by 0 bases; bases with no gene match: 5. CDR3 length equals 17 residues. The chain's CDR3 is CASSVGVAGVSYNEQFF. The DNA of the CDR3 is TGTGCCAGCAGCGTAGGAGTAGCGGGGGTATCCTACAATGAGCAGTTCTTC.

This clonotype was seen only a few times. The chain links TRBV12-5 to TRBJ1-1; D is undetermined. The ends were cut back, 2 bases at V and 2 bases at J, with 6 bases in the middle. The CDR3 is made up of 13 amino acids. Germline V CDR1 and CDR2: LGHNT, FRNRAP. CDR3 loop: CASGLSFNTEAFF. The CDR3, as DNA: TGTGCTAGTGGTTTGAGCTTTAACACTGAAGCTTTCTTT.

In this sample, this clonotype turned up a few times. The V and J genes are TRBV4-1 and TRBJ2-7; 7 positions agree with TRBD2. The ends lost 4 bases at V and 3 bases at J; junction bases unmatched: 3. CDR3 length equals 13 residues. Germline-derived CDR1 and CDR2 are MGHRA and YSYEKL. Written as DNA, the CDR3 is TGCGCCAGCAGCCTCAGGGAGGGCTACGAGCAGTACTTC. It encodes CASSLREGYEQYF.

This chain links TRBV20-1 with TRBJ1-5; D is perhaps TRBD1 (6 bases). The CDR3 runs 13 residues. V was cut by 1 base and J by 5 bases, with 9 bases left in between. Germline CDR1 reads DFQATT; CDR2 reads SNEGSKA (reference sequence). CDR3 sequence: CSARGGGYQPQHF. The CDR3 region has the DNA TGCAGTGCTAGAGGAGGGGGATATCAGCCCCAGCATTTT.

The chain employs TRBV11-3 and TRBJ2-3; TRBD2 matches 13 bases. V was clipped by 5 bases and J by 1 base; unmatched bases: 3. Germline lookup yields CDR1 SGHNT and CDR2 YENEEA. The CDR3 totals 16 residues. The CDR3, as DNA: TGTGCCAGCAGCAACGGACTAGCGGGGGGCACAGATACGCAGTATTTT. As protein: CASSNGLAGGTDTQYF.

This clonotype appeared many times. The V and J genes are TRBV9 and TRBJ2-3, with 7 positions matching TRBD1. The V segment lost 4 bases and the J segment 2 bases; nucleotides outside the gene matches: 7. This CDR3 has 15 residues. The germline gives CDR1 SGDLS, CDR2 YYNGEE. The CDR3 is CASSKSTGDTDTQYF. Written as DNA, the CDR3 is TGTGCCAGCAGCAAAAGCACAGGGGACACAGATACGCAGTATTTT. The variable domain in full, completed from reference TRBV9 and TRBJ2-3, reads DSGVTQTPKHLITATGQRVTLRCSPRSGDLSVYWYQQSLDQGLQFLIQYYNGEERAKGNILERFSAQQFPDLHSELNLSSLELGDSALYFCASSKSTGDTDTQYFGPGTRLTVL.

This clonotype has ten or more counts. In DNA, the CDR3 is TGTGCCAGCAGTCCCCCACAGGGGCGCGACTATGGCTACACCTTC. It translates to CASSPPQGRDYGYTF. V and J are TRBV6-2 or TRBV6-3 and TRBJ1-2, with 7 bases aligning to TRBD1. J gave up 3 bases and V 5 bases, and 9 bases lay outside the gene matches. Germline V gene lookup returns CDR1 MNHEY and CDR2 SVGEGT. This CDR3 comprises 15 residues.

This clonotype came up many times. The CDR3 coding sequence is TGTGCCAGCAGTTTTTCCCGGGGGCCCCAAGAGACCCAGTACTTC. This translates into CASSFSRGPQETQYF. The V call is TRBV12-3 or TRBV12-4, the J call TRBJ2-5, with D perhaps given as TRBD1 or TRBD2 (6 bases each). Trimming took 3 bases from V and 1 from J, leaving 12 bases between them. This CDR3 is built from 15 residues.

The table lists this clonotype with many counts. The chain combines TRBV9 with TRBJ2-1, with no clear D. Germline values: CDR1 SGDLS, CDR2 YYNGEE. This CDR3 contains 15 residues. V gave up 0 bases and J gave up 0 bases, with 7 bases separating them. CDR3 bases: TGTGCCAGCAGCGTAGCAGGCCGCTCCTACAATGAGCAGTTCTTC. This translates into CASSVAGRSYNEQFF.

This clonotype came up many times. V is TRBV20-1 and J is TRBJ2-3; 8 bases line up with TRBD1. The CDR3 consists of 13 residues. The germline V gene encodes CDR1 DFQATT and CDR2 SNEGSKA (reference sequence). Trimming removed 3 bases from V and 1 base from J; junction bases left unmatched: 0. CDR3 residues: CSARGQGTDTQYF. Written as DNA, the CDR3 is TGCAGTGCTAGGGGACAGGGCACAGATACGCAGTATTTT.

This clonotype was counted a few times. The chain carries TRBV11-2 and TRBJ1-1; D unclear. V lost 0 bases, J lost 0 bases, and 14 bases lay in between. This CDR3 has 17 amino acids. Germline V gene data show CDR1 as SGHAT and CDR2 as FQNNGV. DNA for the CDR3: TGTGCCAGCAGCTTAGACAGTTCTTCGAGTGTGAACACTGAAGCTTTCTTT. Translated, it gives CASSLDSSSSVNTEAFF.

This clonotype was detected ten times or more. J is TRBJ2-3 and V is TRBV20-1; D gene ambiguous. V lost 1 base, J lost 4 bases, and 15 bases lay in between. Germline assignment: CDR1 DFQATT and CDR2 SNEGSKA (reference sequence). The CDR3 is 15 amino acids. The CDR3: CSARVRLVGADTQYF. CDR3 nucleotides: TGCAGTGCTAGAGTTCGCCTAGTTGGGGCAGATACGCAGTATTTT.

This clonotype was detected only a few times. V is TRBV9 and J is TRBJ2-2; D possibly corresponds to TRBD1 (6 bases). The germline V gene encodes CDR1 SGDLS and CDR2 YYNGEE. Trimming shortened V by 4 bases and J by 4 bases, and 17 bases separated the two germline ends. This CDR3 comprises 16 residues. For the CDR3, the DNA is TGTGCCAGCAGCCCCCAGGGGATCCAGGCCACCGGGGAGCTGTTTTTT. Encoded protein: CASSPQGIQATGELFF. The full variable domain, rest sourced from reference TRBV9 and TRBJ2-2, is DSGVTQTPKHLITATGQRVTLRCSPRSGDLSVYWYQQSLDQGLQFLIQYYNGEERAKGNILERFSAQQFPDLHSELNLSSLELGDSALYFCASSPQGIQATGELFFGEGSRLTVL.